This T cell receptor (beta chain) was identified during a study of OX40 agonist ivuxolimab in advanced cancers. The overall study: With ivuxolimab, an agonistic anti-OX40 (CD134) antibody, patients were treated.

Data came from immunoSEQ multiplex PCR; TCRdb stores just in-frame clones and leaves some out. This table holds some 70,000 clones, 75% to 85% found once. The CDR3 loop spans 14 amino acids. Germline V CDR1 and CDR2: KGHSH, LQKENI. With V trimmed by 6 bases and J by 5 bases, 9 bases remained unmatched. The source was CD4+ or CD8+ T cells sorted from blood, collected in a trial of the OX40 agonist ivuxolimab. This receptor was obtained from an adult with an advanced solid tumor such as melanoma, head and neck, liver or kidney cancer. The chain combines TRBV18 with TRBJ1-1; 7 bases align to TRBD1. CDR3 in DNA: TGTGCCAGCTCCCGGGACAGAGAGAGTACTGAAGCTTTCTTT. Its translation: CASSRDRESTEAFF.